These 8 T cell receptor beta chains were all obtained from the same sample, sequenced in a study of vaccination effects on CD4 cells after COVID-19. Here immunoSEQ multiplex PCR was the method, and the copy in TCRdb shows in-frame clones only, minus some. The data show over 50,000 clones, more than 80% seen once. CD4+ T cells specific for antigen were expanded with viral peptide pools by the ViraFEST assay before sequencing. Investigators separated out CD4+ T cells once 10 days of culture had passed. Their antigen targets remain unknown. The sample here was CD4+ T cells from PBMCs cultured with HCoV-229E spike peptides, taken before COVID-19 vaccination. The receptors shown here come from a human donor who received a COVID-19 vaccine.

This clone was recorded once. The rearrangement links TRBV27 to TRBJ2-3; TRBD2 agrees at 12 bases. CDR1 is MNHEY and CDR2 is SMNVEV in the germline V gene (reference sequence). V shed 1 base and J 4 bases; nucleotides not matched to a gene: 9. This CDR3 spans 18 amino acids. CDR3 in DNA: TGTGCCAGCAGTTTATATCGCCTAGCGGGGGGGCCTTCAGATACGCAGTATTTT. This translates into CASSLYRLAGGPSDTQYF.

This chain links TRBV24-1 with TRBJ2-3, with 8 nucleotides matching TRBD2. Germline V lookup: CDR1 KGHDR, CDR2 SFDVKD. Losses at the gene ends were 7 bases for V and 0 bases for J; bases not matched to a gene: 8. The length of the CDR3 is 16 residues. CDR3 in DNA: TGTGCCACCAGCACCTCTGGCGGGGGGAGCACAGATACGCAGTATTTT. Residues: CATSTSGGGSTDTQYF.

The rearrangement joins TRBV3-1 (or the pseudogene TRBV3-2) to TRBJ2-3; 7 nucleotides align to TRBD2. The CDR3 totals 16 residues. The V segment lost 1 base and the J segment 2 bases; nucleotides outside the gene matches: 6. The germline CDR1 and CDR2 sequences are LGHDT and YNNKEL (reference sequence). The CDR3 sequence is CASSQAGRELTDTQYF. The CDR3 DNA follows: TGTGCCAGCAGCCAAGCTGGGCGGGAGCTCACAGATACGCAGTATTTT.

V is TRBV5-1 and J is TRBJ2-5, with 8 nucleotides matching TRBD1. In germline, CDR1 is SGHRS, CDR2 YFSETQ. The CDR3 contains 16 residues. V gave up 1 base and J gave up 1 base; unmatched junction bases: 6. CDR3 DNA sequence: TGCGCCAGCAGCTTGTTTGTCAGGGGGCCCCAAGAGACCCAGTACTTC. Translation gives CASSLFVRGPQETQYF.

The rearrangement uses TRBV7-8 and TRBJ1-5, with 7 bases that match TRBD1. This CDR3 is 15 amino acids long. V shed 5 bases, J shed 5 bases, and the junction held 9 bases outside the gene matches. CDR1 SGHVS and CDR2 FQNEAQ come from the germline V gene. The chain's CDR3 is CASSRSGQSDQPQHF. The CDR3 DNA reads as TGTGCCAGCAGCCGCTCGGGACAGAGTGATCAGCCCCAGCATTTT.

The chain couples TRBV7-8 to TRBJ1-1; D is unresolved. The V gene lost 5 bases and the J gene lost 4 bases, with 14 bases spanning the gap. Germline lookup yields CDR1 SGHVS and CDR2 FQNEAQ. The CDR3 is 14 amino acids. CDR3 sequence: CASSRLERATEAFF. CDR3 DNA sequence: TGTGCCAGCAGCCGTTTGGAAAGGGCCACTGAAGCTTTCTTT.

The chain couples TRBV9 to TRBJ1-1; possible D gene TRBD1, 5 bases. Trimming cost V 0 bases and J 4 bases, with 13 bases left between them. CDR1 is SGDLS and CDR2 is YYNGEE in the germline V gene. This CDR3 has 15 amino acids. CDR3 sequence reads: CASSVVGGGFTEAFF. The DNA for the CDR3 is TGTGCCAGCAGCGTAGTGGGGGGAGGGTTCACTGAAGCTTTCTTT.

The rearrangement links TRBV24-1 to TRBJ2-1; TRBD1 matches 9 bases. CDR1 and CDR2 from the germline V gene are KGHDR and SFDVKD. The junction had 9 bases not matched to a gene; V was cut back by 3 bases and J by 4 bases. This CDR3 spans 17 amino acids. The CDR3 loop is CATSDITGTGKYNEQFF. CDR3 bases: TGTGCCACCAGTGATATAACCGGGACAGGGAAGTACAATGAGCAGTTCTTC.